This T cell receptor beta chain derives from a study of T-cell reconstitution after alpha-beta-depleted transplantation in children. V was pared by 6 bases and J by 3 bases, with 4 bases of the junction left unmatched. The CDR3 has 14 amino acids. Per germline, CDR1 SEHNR and CDR2 FQNEAQ (reference sequence). TCRbeta library construction was performed incorporating unique molecular identifiers. TCRdb re-called the PCR reads with MiXCR, one entry per CDR3 protein. The sample has fewer than 550,000 distinct CDR3 sequences; roughly 11% are singletons. The chain carries TRBV7-9 and TRBJ1-4, with 7 nucleotides matching TRBD1. The TCR was taken from a human donor who donated a stem cell graft to a child with acute myeloid leukemia. The sequenced sample was PBMCs from the stem cell graft donor, obtained from the stem cell graft. CDR3 nucleotides: TGTGCCAGCAGTACCAGGGGGTCTAATGAAAAACTGTTTTTT. Its translation is CASSTRGSNEKLFF.